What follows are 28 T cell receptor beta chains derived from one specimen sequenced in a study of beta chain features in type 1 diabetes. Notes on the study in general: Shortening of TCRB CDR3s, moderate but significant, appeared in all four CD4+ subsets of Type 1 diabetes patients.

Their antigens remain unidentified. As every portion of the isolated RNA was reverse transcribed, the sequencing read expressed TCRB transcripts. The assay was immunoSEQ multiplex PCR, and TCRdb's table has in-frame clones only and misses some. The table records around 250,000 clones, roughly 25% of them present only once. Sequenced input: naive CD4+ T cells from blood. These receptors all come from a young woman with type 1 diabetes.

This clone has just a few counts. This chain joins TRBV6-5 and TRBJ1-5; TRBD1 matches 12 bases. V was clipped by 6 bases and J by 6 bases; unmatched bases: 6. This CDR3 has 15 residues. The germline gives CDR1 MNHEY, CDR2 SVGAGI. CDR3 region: CASSRDRGLGQPQHF. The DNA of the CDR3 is TGTGCCAGCAGCCGGGACAGGGGGCTAGGTCAGCCCCAGCATTTT.

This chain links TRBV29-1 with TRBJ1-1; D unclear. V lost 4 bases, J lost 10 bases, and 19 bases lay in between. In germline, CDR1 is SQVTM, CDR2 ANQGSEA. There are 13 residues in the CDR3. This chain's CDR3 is CSVGSDKRGGAFF. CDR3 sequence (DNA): TGCAGCGTTGGCTCAGATAAGAGAGGTGGAGCTTTCTTT.

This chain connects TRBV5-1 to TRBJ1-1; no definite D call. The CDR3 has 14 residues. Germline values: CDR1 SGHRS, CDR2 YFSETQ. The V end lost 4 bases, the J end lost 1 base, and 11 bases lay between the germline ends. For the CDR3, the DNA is TGCGCCAGCAGCCCGCAGACAACGAACACTGAAGCTTTCTTT. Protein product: CASSPQTTNTEAFF. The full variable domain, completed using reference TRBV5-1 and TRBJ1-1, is KAGVTQTPRYLIKTRGQQVTLSCSPISGHRSVSWYQQTPGQGLQFLFEYFSETQRNKGNFPGRFSGRQFSNSRSEMNVSTLELGDSALYLCASSPQTTNTEAFFGQGTRLTVV.

CDR3 in amino acids: CASSLKTGYSNQPQHF. The CDR3 DNA reads TGTGCCAGCAGCTTAAAGACGGGATATAGCAATCAGCCCCAGCATTTT. J is TRBJ1-5 and V is TRBV5-6, with D hard to call. Trimming left V 2 bases short and J 0 bases short, with 12 bases between. CDR1 and CDR2 from the germline V gene are SGHDT and YYEEEE. CDR3 length: 16 residues. Using reference TRBV5-6 and TRBJ1-5 for the parts outside the CDR3, the full variable domain is DAGVTQSPTHLIKTRGQQVTLRCSPKSGHDTVSWYQQALGQGPQFIFQYYEEEERQRGNFPDRFSGHQFPNYSSELNVNALLLGDSALYLCASSLKTGYSNQPQHFGDGTRLSIL.

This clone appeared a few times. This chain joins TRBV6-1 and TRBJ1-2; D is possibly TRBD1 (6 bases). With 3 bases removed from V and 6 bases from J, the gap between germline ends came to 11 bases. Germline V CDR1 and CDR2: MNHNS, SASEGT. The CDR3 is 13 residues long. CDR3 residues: CASSDGQSHGYTF. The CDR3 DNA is TGTGCCAGCAGTGACGGACAGTCCCATGGCTACACCTTC.

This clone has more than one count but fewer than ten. This CDR3 is CASSVRPGVETQYF. The CDR3 nucleotides read TGTGCCAGCAGCGTTCGTCCGGGAGTGGAGACCCAGTACTTC. The gene calls are TRBV9 and TRBJ2-5, with D perhaps matching TRBD2 (6 bases). In germline, CDR1 is SGDLS, CDR2 YYNGEE. Trimming cost V 2 bases and J 5 bases, with 13 bases left between them. The CDR3 spans 14 residues.

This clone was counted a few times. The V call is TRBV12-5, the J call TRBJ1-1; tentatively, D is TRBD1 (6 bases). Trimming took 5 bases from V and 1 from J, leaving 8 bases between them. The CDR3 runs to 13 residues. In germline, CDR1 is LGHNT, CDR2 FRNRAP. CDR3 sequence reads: CASGLQGNTEAFF. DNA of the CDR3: TGTGCTAGTGGTCTACAGGGGAACACTGAAGCTTTCTTT.

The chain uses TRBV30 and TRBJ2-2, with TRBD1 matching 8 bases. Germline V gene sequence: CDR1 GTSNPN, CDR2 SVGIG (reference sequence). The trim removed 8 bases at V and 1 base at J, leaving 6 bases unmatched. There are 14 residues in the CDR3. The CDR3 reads CARSGTGNTGELFF. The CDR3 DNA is TGTGCCCGCTCCGGGACAGGGAACACCGGGGAGCTGTTTTTT.

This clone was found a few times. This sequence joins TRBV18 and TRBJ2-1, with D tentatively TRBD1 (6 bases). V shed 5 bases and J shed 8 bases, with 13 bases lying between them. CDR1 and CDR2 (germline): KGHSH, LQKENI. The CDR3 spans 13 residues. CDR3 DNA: TGTGCCAGCTCATCTGTGACAGGCCATGAGCAGTTCTTC. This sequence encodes CASSSVTGHEQFF.

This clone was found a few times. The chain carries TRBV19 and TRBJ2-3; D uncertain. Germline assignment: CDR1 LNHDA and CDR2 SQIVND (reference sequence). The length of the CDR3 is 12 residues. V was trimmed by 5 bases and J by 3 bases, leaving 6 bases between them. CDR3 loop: CASSPRTDTQYF. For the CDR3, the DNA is TGTGCCAGTAGTCCCCGGACAGATACGCAGTATTTT.

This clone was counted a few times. The CDR3 region is CASSYDREYGYTF. CDR3 in DNA: TGCGCCAGCAGTTACGACAGGGAGTATGGCTACACCTTC. V and J are TRBV5-1 and TRBJ1-2; 7 nucleotides agree with TRBD1. V dropped 5 bases and J dropped 5; count of bases not matched to a gene: 6. Germline CDR1 and CDR2: SGHRS and YFSETQ. CDR3 length equals 13 residues.

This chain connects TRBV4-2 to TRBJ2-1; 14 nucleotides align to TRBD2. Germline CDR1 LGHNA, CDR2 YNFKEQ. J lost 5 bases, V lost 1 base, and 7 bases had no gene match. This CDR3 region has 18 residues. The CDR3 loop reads CASSQGGLAGGRNNEQFF. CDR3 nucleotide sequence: TGTGCCAGCAGCCAAGGTGGACTAGCGGGAGGACGAAACAATGAGCAGTTCTTC.

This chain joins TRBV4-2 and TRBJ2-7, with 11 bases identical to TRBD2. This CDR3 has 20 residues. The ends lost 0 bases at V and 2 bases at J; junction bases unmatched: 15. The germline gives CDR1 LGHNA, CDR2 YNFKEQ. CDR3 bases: TGTGCCAGCAGCCAAGAATCCGTTGGGACTACTAGCGGGGGTACCTACGAGCAGTACTTC. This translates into CASSQESVGTTSGGTYEQYF.

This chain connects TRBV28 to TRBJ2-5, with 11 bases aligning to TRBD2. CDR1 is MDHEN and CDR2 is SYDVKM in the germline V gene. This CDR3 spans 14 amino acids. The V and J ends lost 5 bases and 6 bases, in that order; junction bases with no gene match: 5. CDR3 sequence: CASSVSGRGQTQYF. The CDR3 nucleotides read TGTGCCAGCAGTGTTAGCGGGAGGGGGCAGACCCAGTACTTC.

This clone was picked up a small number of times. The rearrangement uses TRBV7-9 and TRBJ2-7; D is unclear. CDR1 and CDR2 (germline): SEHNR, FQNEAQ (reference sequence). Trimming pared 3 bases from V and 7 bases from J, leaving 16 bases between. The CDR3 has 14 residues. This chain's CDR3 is CASSFSSHNAEQYF. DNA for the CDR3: TGTGCCAGCAGCTTCTCCAGTCACAACGCAGAGCAGTACTTC.

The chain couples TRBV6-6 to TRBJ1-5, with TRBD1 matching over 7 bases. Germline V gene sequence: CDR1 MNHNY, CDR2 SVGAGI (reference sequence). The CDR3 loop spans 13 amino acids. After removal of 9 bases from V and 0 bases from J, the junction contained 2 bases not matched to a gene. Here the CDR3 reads CASGTVSNQPQHF. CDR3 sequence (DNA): TGTGCCAGTGGGACAGTTAGCAATCAGCCCCAGCATTTT.

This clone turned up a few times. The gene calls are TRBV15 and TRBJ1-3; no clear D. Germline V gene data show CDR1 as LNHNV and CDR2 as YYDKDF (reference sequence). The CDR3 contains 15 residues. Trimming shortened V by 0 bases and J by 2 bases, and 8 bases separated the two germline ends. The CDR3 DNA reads TGTGCCACCAGCAGAGACGAGAGTCCTGGAAACACCATATATTTT. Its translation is CATSRDESPGNTIYF.

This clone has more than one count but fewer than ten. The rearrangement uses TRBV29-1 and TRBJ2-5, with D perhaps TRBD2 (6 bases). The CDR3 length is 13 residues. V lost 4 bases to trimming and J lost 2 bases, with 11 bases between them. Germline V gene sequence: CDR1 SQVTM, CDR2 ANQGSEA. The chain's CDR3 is CSVGWRGQETQYF. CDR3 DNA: TGCAGCGTTGGTTGGAGGGGACAAGAGACCCAGTACTTC. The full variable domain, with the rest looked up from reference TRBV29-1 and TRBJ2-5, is SAVISQKPSRDICQRGTSLTIQCQVDSQVTMMFWYRQQPGQSLTLIATANQGSEATYESGFVIDKFPISRPNLTFSTLTVSNMSPEDSSIYLCSVGWRGQETQYFGPGTRLLVL.

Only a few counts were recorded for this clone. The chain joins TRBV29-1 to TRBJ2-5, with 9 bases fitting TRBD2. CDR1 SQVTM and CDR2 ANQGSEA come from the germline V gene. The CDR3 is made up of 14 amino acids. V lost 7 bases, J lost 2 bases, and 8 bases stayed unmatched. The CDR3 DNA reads TGCAGCGCTCCGACTAGCGGAGCTCAAGAGACCCAGTACTTC. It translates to CSAPTSGAQETQYF.

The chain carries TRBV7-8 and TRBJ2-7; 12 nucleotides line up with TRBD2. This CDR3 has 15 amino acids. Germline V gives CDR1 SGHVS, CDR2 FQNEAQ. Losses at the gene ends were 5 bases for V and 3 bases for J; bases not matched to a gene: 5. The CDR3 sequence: CASSAPGLAGYEQYF. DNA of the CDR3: TGTGCCAGCAGCGCACCGGGACTAGCGGGCTACGAGCAGTACTTC. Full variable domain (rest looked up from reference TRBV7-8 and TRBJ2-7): GAGVSQSPRYKVAKRGQDVALRCDPISGHVSLFWYQQALGQGPEFLTYFQNEAQLDKSGLPSDRFFAERPEGSVSTLKIQRTQQEDSAVYLCASSAPGLAGYEQYFGPGTRLTVT.

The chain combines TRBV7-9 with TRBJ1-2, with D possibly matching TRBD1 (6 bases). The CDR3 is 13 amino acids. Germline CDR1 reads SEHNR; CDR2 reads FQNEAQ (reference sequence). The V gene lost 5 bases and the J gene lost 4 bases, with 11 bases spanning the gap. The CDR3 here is CASSLDSIYGYTF. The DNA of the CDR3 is TGTGCCAGCAGCCTGGACAGCATCTATGGCTACACCTTC.

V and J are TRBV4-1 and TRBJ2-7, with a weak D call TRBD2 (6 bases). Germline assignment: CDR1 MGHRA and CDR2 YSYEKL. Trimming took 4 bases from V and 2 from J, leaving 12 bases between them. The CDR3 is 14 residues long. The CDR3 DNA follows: TGCGCCAGCAGCCCCCCACTAGCTACCTACGAGCAGTACTTC. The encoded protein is CASSPPLATYEQYF.

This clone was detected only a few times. The CDR3 DNA follows: TGTGCCAGCAGTGATCGGAACAGGGTTAATGGCTACACCTTC. Its protein product is CASSDRNRVNGYTF. This sequence joins TRBV2 and TRBJ1-2; possibly TRBD1 for D (6 bases). From germline, CDR1 is SNHLY and CDR2 FYNNEI. Trimming shortened V by 3 bases and J by 6 bases, and 14 bases separated the two germline ends. This CDR3 contains 14 residues.

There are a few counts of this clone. CDR3 in DNA: TGTGCCACCAAGACAGGTCCCCGGACCGGGGAGCTGTTTTTT. Translation gives CATKTGPRTGELFF. The chain uses TRBV15 and TRBJ2-2; the D gene is possibly TRBD1 (6 bases). CDR1 LNHNV and CDR2 YYDKDF come from the germline V gene (reference sequence). The CDR3 totals 14 residues. Deletions cut 7 bases from V and 5 bases from J, with 14 bases between.

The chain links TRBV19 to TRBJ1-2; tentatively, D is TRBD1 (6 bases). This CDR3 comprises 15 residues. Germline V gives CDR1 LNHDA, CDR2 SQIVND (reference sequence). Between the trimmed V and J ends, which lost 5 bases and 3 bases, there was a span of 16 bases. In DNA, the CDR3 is TGTGCCAGTAGTTCCACCTGGACAGAGGACTATGGCTACACCTTC. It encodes CASSSTWTEDYGYTF.

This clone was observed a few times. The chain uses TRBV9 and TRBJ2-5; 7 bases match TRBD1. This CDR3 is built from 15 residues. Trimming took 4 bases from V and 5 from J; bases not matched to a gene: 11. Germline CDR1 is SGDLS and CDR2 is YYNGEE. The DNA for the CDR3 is TGTGCCAGCAGCCCAAAGGGGGCGCCAGGGGAGACCCAGTACTTC. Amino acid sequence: CASSPKGAPGETQYF.

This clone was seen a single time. The CDR3 DNA follows: TGTGCCAGCAGTTTAAGGACAGGGGATCAGCCCCAGCATTTT. It is translated as CASSLRTGDQPQHF. J is TRBJ1-5 and V is TRBV28; the match to TRBD1 covers 9 bases. V was pared by 2 bases and J by 5 bases, with 1 base of the junction left unmatched. CDR3 length: 14 residues. Germline assignment: CDR1 MDHEN and CDR2 SYDVKM. Complete variable domain (other parts from reference TRBV28 and TRBJ1-5): DVKVTQSSRYLVKRTGEKVFLECVQDMDHENMFWYRQDPGLGLRLIYFSYDVKMKEKGDIPEGYSVSREKKERFSLILESASTNQTSMYLCASSLRTGDQPQHFGDGTRLSIL.

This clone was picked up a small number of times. For the CDR3, the DNA is TGTGCCAGCAGCCAAGATCACAGCGGTTACCTCTCTGGGGCCAACGTCCTGACTTTC. It specifies CASSQDHSGYLSGANVLTF. The chain uses TRBV4-2 and TRBJ2-6, with D perhaps TRBD2 (5 bases). The CDR3 totals 19 residues. Trimming left V 0 bases short and J 0 bases short, with 15 bases between. CDR1 and CDR2 (germline): LGHNA, YNFKEQ.